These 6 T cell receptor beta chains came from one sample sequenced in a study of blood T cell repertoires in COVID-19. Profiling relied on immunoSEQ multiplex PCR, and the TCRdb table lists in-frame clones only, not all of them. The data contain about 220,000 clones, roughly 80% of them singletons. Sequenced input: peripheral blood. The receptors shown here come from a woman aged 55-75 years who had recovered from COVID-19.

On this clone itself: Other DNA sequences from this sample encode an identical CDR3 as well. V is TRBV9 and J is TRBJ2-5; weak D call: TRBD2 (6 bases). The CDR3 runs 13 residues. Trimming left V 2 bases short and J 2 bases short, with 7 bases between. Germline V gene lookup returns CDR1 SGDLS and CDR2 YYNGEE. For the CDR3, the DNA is TGTGCCAGCAGCGTTAGCGGACAAGAGACCCAGTACTTC. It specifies CASSVSGQETQYF.

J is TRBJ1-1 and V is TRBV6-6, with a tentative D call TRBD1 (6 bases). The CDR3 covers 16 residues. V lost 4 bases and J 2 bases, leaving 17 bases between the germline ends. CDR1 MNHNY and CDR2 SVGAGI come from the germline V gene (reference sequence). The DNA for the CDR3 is TGTGCCAGCAGTTCCCCGAACAGGGAAAGAAACACTGAAGCTTTCTTT. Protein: CASSSPNRERNTEAFF.

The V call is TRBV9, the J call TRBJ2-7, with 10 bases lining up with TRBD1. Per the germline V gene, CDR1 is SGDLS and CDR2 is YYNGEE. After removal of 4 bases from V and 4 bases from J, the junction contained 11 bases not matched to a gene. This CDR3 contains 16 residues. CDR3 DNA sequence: TGTGCCAGCAGCCTCAATGACAGGGGGCAAGGATACGAGCAGTACTTC. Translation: CASSLNDRGQGYEQYF.

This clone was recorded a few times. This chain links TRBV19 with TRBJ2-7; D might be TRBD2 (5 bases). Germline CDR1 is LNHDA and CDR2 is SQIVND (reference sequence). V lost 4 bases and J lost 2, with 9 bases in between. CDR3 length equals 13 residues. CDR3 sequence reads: CASSREITYEQYF. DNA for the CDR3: TGTGCCAGTAGTAGGGAGATCACCTACGAGCAGTACTTC. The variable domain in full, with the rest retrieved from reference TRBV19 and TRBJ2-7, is DGGITQSPKYLFRKEGQNVTLSCEQNLNHDAMYWYRQDPGQGLRLIYYSQIVNDFQKGDIAEGYSVSREKKESFPLTVTSAQKNPTAFYLCASSREITYEQYFGPGTRLTVT.

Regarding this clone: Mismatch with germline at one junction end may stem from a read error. The CDR3 loop is CASSSSYRVDYNEQFF. CDR3 bases: TGTGCTAGCAGCTCCTCATACAGGGTGGACTACAATGAGCAGTTCTTC. V is TRBV7-7 and J is TRBJ2-1; D perhaps matches TRBD1 (6 bases). CDR3 length: 16 residues. Germline assignment: CDR1 SSHAT and CDR2 FNYEAQ (reference sequence).

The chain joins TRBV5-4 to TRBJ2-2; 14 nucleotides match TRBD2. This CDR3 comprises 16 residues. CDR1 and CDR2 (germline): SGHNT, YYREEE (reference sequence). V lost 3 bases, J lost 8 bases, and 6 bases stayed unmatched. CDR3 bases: TGTGCCAGCAGCTCTGGGACTAGCGGGGGACGTGGGGAGCTGTTTTTT. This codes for CASSSGTSGGRGELFF.